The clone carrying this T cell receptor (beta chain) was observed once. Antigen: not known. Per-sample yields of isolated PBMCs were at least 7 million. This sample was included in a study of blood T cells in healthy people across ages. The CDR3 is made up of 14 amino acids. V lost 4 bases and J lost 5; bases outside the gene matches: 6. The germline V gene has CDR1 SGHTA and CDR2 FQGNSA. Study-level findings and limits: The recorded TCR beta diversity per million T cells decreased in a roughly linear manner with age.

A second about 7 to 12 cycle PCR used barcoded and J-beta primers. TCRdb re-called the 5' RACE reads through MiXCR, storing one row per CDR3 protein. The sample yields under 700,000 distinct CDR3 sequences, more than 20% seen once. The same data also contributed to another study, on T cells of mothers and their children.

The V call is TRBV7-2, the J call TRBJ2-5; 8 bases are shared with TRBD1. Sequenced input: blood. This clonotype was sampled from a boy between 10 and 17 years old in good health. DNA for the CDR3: TGTGCCAGCAGCTCCTCACAGGGGGACGAGACCCAGTACTTC. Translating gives CASSSSQGDETQYF.